This entry concerns a single TCR beta chain. Trimming pared 0 bases from V and 7 bases from J, leaving 13 bases between. CDR3 length: 14 residues. Germline lookup yields CDR1 WSHSY and CDR2 SAAADI. This specimen belongs to a study of cytomegalovirus exposure and HLA in healthy donors. 60 Vbeta and 13 Jbeta primers were used in PCR. TCRdb's copy holds only in-frame clones and misses some; the assay was immunoSEQ multiplex PCR. The repertoire holds about 82,000 clones, with around 70% as singletons. This sequence originates from a man younger than 45 in good health and CMV-seropositive. Sequenced input: PBMCs. This chain joins TRBV10-2 and TRBJ2-7; no definite D call. CDR3 in amino acids: CASSESFGPPEQYF. The CDR3 DNA sequence: TGCGCCAGCAGTGAGTCGTTTGGGCCCCCGGAGCAGTACTTC.